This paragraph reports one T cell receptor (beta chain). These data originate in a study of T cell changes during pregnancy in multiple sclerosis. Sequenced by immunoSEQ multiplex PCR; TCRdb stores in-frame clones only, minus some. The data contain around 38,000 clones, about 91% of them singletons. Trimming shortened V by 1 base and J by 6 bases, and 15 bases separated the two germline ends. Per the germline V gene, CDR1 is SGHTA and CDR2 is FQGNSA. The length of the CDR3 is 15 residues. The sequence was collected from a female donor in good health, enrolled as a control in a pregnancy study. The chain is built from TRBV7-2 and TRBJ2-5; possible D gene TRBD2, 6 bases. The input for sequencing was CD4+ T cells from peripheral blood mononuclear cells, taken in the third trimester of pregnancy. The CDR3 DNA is TGTGCCAGCAGCTTAGGACGACTAGGACCACAGACCCAGTACTTC. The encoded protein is CASSLGRLGPQTQYF. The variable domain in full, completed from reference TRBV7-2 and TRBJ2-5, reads GAGVSQSPSNKVTEKGKDVELRCDPISGHTALYWYRQSLGQGLEFLIYFQGNSAPDKSGLPSDRFSAERTGGSVSTLTIQRTQQEDSAVYLCASSLGRLGPQTQYFGPGTRLLVL.